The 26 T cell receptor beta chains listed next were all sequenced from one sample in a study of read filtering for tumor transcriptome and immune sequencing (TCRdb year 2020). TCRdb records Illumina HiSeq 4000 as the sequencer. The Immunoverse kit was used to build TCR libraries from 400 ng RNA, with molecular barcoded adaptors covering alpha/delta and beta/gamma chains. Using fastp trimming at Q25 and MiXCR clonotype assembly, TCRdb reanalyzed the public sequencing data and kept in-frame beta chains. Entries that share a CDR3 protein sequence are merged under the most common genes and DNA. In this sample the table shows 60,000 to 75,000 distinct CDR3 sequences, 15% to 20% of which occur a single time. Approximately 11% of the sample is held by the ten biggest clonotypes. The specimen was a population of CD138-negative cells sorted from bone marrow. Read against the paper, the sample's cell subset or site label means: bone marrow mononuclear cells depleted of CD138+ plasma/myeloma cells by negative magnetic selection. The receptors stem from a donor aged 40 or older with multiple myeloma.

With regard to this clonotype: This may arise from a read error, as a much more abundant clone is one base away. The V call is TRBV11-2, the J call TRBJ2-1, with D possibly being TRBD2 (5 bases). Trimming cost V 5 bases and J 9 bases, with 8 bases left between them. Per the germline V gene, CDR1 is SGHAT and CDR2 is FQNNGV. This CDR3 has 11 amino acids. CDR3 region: CASSTAGEQFF. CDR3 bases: TGTGCCAGCAGCACTGCGGGTGAGCAGTTCTTC.

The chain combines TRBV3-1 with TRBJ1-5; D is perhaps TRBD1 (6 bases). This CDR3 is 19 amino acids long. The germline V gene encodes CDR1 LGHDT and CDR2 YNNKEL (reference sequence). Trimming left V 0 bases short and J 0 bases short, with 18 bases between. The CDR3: CASSQDKGGRANSNQPQHF. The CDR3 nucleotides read TGTGCCAGCAGCCAAGATAAAGGGGGACGGGCTAATAGCAATCAGCCCCAGCATTTT. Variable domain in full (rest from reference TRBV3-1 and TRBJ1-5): DTAVSQTPKYLVTQMGNDKSIKCEQNLGHDTMYWYKQDSKKFLKIMFSYNNKELIINETVPNRFSPKSPDKAHLNLHINSLELGDSAVYFCASSQDKGGRANSNQPQHFGDGTRLSIL.

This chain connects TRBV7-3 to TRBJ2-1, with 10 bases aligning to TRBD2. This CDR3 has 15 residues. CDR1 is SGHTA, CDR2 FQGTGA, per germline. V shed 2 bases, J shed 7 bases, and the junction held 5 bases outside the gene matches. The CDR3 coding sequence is TGTGCCAGCAGCTTACTAGCGGGAGTGCGAAATGAGCAGTTCTTC. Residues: CASSLLAGVRNEQFF.

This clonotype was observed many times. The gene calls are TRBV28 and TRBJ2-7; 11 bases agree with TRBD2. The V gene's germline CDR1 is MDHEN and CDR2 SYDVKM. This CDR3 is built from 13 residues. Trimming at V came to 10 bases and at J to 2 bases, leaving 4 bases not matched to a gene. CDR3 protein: CATLAGAPYEQYF. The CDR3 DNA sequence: TGTGCCACACTAGCGGGGGCCCCCTACGAGCAGTACTTC.

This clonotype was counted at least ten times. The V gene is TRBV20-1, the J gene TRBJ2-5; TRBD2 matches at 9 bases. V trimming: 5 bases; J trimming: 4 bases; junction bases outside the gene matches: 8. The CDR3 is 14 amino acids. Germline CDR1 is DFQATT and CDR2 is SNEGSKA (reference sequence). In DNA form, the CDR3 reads TGCAGTGCTCTCTCTCTGCGGGGGGGAGAGACCCAGTACTTC. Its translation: CSALSLRGGETQYF.

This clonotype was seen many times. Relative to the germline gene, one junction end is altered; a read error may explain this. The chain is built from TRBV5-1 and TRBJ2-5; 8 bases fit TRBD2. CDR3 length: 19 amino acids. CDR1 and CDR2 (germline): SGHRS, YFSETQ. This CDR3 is CASSAAIAGGPPYQETQYF. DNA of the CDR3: TGTGCCAGCAGCGCGGCGATTGCGGGAGGCCCCCCGTACCAAGAGACCCAGTACTTC.

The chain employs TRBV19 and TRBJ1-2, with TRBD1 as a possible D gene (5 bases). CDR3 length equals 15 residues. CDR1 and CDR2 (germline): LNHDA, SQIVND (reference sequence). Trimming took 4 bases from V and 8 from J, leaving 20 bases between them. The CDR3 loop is CASSTRRGGIDGYTF. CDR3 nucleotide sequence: TGTGCCAGTAGTACCCGCCGGGGGGGTATTGACGGCTACACCTTC.

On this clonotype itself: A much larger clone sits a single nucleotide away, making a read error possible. The CDR3: CASSTLNAEAFF. CDR3 nucleotides: TGTGCCAGCAGTACCCTGAACGCTGAAGCTTTCTTT. The chain links TRBV12-3 or TRBV12-4 to TRBJ1-1; D remains ambiguous. CDR3 length: 12 residues.

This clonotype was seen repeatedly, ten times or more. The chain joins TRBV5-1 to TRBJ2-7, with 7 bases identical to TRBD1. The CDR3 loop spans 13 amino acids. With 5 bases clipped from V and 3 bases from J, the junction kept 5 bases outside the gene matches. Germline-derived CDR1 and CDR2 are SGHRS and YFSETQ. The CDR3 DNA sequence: TGCGCCAGCAGAAAAGGACAGGACTACGAGCAGTACTTC. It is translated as CASRKGQDYEQYF.

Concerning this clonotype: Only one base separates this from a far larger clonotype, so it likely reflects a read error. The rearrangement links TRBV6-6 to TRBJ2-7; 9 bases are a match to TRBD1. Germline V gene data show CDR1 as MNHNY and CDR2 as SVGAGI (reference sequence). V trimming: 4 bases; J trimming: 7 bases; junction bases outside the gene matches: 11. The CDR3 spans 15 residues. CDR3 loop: CASSSAGTGLWEQYF. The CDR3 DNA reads TGTGCCAGCAGTTCTGCAGGGACAGGGTTATGGGAGCAGTACTTC.

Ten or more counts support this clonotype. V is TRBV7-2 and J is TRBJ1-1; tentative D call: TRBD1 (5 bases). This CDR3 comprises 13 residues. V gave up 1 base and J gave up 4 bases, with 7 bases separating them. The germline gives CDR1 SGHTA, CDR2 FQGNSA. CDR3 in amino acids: CASSLGGATEAFF. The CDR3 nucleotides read TGTGCCAGCAGCTTAGGTGGGGCCACTGAAGCTTTCTTT.

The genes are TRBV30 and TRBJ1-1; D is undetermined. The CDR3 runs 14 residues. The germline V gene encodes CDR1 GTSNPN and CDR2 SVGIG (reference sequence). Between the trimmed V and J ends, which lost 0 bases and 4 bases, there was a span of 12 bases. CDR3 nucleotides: TGTGCCTGGAGTGTCCTGGCGGGTCTCACTGAAGCTTTCTTT. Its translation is CAWSVLAGLTEAFF.

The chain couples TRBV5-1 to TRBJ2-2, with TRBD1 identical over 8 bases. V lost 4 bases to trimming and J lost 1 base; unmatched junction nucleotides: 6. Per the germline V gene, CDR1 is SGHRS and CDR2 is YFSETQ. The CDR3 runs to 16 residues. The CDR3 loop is CASSPHGQGNTGELFF. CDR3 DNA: TGCGCCAGCAGCCCGCATGGACAGGGGAACACCGGGGAGCTGTTTTTT.

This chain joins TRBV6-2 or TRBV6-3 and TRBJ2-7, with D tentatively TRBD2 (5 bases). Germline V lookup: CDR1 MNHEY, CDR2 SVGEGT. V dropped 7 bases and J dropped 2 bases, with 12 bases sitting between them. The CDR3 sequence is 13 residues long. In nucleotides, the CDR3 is TGTGCCAGCATGACCGGGATTACCTACGAGCAGTACTTC. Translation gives CASMTGITYEQYF.

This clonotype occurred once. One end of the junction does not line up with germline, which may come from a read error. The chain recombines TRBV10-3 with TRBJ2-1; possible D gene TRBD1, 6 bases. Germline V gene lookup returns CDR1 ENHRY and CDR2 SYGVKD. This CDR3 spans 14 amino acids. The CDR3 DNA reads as TGTGCCACCAGTCGGGCAGGGGAAAAGGATGAGCAGTTCTTC. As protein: CATSRAGEKDEQFF.

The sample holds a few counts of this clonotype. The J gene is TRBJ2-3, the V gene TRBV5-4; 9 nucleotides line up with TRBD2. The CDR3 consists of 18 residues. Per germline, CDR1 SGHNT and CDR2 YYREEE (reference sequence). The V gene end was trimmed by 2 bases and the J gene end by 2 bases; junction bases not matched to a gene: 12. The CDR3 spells CASSFGSGSLPNTDTQYF. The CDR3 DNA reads TGTGCCAGCAGCTTTGGTAGCGGGAGCCTCCCTAACACAGATACGCAGTATTTT.

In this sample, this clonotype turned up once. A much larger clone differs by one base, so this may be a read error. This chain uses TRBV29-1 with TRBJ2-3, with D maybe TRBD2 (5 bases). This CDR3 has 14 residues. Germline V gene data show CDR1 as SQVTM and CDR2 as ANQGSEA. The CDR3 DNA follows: TGCTGCGTTTCCCTAGCCTCCGGATTCGATACGCAGTATTTT. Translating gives CCVSLASGFDTQYF.

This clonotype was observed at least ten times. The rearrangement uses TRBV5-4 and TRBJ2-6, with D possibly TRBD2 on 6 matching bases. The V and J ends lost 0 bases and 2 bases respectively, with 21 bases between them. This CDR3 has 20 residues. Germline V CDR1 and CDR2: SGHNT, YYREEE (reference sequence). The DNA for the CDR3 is TGTGCCAGCAGCTTGGGGTTTGGTCGGGGGAAGAAGGCTGGGGCCAACGTCCTGACTTTC. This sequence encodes CASSLGFGRGKKAGANVLTF.

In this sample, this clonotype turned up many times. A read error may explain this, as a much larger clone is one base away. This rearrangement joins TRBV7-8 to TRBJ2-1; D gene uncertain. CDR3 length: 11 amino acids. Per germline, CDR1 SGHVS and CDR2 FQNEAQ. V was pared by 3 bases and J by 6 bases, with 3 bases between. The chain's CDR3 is CASSFINEQFF. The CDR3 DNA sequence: TGTGCCAGCAGCTTCATCAATGAGCAGTTCTTC.

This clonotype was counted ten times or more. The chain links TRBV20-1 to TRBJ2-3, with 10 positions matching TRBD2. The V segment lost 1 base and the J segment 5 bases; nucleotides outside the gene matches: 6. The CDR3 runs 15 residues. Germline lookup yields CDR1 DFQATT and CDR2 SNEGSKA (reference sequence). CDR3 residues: CSARVLAGVKDTQYF. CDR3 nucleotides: TGCAGTGCTAGAGTGCTAGCGGGAGTAAAAGATACGCAGTATTTT.

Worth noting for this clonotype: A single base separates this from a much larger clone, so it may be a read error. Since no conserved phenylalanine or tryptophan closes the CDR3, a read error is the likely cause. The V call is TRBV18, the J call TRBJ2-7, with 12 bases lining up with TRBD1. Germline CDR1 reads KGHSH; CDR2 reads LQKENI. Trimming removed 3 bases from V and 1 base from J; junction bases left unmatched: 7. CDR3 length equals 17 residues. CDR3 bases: TGTGCCAGCTCACCGGGACAGGGGGCTATGGGTTCCTACGAGCAGTACCTC. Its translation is CASSPGQGAMGSYEQYL.

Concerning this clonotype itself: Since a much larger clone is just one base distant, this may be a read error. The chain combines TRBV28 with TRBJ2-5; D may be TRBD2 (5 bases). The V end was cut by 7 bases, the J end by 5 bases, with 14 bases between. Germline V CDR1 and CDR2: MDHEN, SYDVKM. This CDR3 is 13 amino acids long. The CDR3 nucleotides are TGTGCCAGCAAGAGAACTAGGGTTGAGACCCAGTACTTC. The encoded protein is CASKRTRVETQYF.

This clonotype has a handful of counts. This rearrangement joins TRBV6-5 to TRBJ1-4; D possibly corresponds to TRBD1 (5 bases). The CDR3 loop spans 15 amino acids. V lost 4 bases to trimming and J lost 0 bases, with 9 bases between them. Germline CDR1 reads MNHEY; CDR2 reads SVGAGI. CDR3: CASSSKGATNEKLFF. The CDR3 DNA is TGTGCCAGCAGTTCCAAAGGGGCAACTAATGAAAAACTGTTTTTT.

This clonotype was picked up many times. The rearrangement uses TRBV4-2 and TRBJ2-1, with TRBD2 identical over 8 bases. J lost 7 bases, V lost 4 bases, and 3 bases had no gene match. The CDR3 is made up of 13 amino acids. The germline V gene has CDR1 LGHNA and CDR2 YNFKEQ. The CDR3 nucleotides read TGTGCCAGCAGCCCGGGGGGGCGGAATGAGCAGTTCTTC. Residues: CASSPGGRNEQFF.

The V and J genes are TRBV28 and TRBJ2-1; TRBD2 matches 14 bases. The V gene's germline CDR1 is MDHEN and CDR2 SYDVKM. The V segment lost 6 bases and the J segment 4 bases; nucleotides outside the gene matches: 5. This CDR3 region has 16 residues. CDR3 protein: CASRGLAGAIYNEQFF. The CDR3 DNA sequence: TGTGCCAGCAGGGGACTAGCGGGGGCTATATACAATGAGCAGTTCTTC.

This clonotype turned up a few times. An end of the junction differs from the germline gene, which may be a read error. CDR3 nucleotide sequence: TGTGCAAGCAGCTTACTTTCTTCTCCGGGACAGGGCAAGTATTTT. Translation: CASSLLSSPGQGKYF. The genes are TRBV7-8 and TRBJ2-3; 9 positions agree with TRBD1. Germline V gene sequence: CDR1 SGHVS, CDR2 FQNEAQ. This CDR3 region has 15 residues.